This TCR beta chain was documented in a study of blood T cell repertoires in COVID-19. Study summary: Sources were T cells, B-cell-depleted T cells, or PBMCs; the material itself was cDNA or gDNA.

CDR3 length: 15 residues. V lost 3 bases to trimming and J lost 7 bases, with 16 bases between them. The germline V gene has CDR1 MDHEN and CDR2 SYDVKM. The protocol was immunoSEQ multiplex PCR, while the TCRdb copy is restricted to in-frame clones and leaves out a portion. The sample shows 70,000 to 90,000 clones, approximately 86% of them seen only once. The specimen sequenced was peripheral blood. This chain uses TRBV28 with TRBJ1-5; D gene uncertain. The clonotype comes from a man in his 60s with acute or convalescent COVID-19. Written as DNA, the CDR3 is TGTGCCAGCAGTTTGCGAAGGCCGATGCGGCAGCCCCAGCATTTT. Translating gives CASSLRRPMRQPQHF. Together with reference TRBV28 and TRBJ1-5, the CDR3 gives the full variable domain: DVKVTQSSRYLVKRTGEKVFLECVQDMDHENMFWYRQDPGLGLRLIYFSYDVKMKEKGDIPEGYSVSREKKERFSLILESASTNQTSMYLCASSLRRPMRQPQHFGDGTRLSIL.